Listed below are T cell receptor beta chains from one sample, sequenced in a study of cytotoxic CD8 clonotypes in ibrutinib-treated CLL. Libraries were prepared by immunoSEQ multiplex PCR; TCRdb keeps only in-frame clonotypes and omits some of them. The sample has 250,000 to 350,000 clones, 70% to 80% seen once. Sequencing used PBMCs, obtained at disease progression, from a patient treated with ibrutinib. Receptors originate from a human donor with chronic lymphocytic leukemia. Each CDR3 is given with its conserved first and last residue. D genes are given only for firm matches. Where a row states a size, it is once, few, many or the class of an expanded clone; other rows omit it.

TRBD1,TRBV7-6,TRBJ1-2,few,CASSRTGNGYTF,TGTGCCAGCAGCCGGACAGGAAATGGCTACACCTTC
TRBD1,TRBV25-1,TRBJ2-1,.,CASSEMGRIGTGTNEQFF,TGTGCCAGCAGTGAAATGGGGAGAATCGGGACAGGGACGAATGAGCAGTTCTTC
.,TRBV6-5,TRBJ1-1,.,CASSYRTATEAFF,TGTGCCAGCAGCTACAGGACGGCCACTGAAGCTTTCTTT
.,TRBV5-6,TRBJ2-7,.,CASSLPGVGYEQYF,TGTGCCAGCAGCTTGCCGGGAGTGGGATACGAGCAGTACTTC
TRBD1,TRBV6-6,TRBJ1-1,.,CASSPGQGAGNTEAFF,TGTGCCAGCAGCCCCGGACAGGGCGCGGGGAACACTGAAGCTTTCTTT
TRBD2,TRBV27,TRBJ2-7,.,CASRPGLAASYEQYF,TGTGCCAGCAGGCCGGGACTAGCGGCCTCCTACGAGCAGTACTTC
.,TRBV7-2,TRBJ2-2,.,CASSLAGRVTGELFF,TGTGCCAGCAGCTTAGCGGGGCGGGTCACCGGGGAGCTGTTTTTT
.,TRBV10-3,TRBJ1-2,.,CAISDTLNYGYTF,TGTGCCATCAGCGACACGCTAAACTATGGCTACACCTTC
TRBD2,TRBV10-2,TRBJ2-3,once,CASSGRGTSGRSVYADTQYF,TGCGCCAGCAGTGGACGGGGGACTAGCGGGAGATCGGTTTACGCAGATACGCAGTATTTT
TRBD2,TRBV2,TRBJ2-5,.,CASSAPLAGGGETQYF,TGTGCCAGCAGTGCCCCCTTAGCGGGAGGGGGAGAGACCCAGTACTTC
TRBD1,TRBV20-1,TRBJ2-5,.,CSADREETQYF,TGCAGTGCTGACAGGGAAGAGACCCAGTACTTC
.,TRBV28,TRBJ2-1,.,CASSWQINEQFF,TGTGCCAGCAGTTGGCAGATCAATGAGCAGTTCTTC
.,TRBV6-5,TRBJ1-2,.,CASSSYRGPYGYTF,TGTGCCAGCAGCTCCTATAGGGGTCCCTATGGCTACACCTTC
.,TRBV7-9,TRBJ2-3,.,CASSLGPRTSTDTQYF,TGTGCCAGCAGCTTAGGGCCCCGGACTAGCACAGATACGCAGTATTTT
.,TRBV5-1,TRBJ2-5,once,CASSLELETQYF,TGCGCCAGCAGCTTGGAATTGGAGACCCAGTACTTC
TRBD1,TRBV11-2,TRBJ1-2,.,CASSPGQNPNYGYTF,TGTGCCAGCAGCCCGGGACAGAATCCTAACTATGGCTACACCTTC
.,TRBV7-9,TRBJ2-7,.,CASSLVGGTSYEQYF,TGTGCCAGCAGCTTAGTAGGGGGGACCTCCTACGAGCAGTACTTC
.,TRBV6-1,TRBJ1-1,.,CASSEYLGNTEAFF,TGTGCCAGCAGTGAATACCTGGGGAACACTGAAGCTTTCTTT
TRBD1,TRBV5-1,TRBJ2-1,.,CASSFLGTASYNEQFF,TGCGCCAGCAGCTTCCTTGGGACAGCCTCCTACAATGAGCAGTTCTTC
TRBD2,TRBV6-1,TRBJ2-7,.,CASSEGLAGAQIPIEQYF,TGTGCCAGCAGTGAGGGACTAGCGGGAGCTCAAATCCCCATCGAGCAGTACTTC
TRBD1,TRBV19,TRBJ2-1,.,CATGGRGPLNYNEQFF,TGTGCCACCGGAGGCAGGGGGCCCCTAAACTACAATGAGCAGTTCTTC
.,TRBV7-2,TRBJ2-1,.,CASSLDLARGHEQFF,TGTGCCAGCAGCTTAGATCTAGCGCGAGGCCATGAGCAGTTCTTC
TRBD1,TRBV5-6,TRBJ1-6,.,CASSKTGYNSPLHF,TGTGCCAGCAGCAAGACAGGGTATAATTCACCCCTCCACTTT
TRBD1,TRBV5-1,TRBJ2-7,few,CASSFGQGVSYEQYF,TGCGCCAGCAGCTTCGGACAGGGGGTCTCCTACGAGCAGTACTTC
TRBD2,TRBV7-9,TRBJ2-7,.,CASSLDGGGYEQYF,TGTGCCAGCAGCTTAGATGGGGGAGGGTACGAGCAGTACTTC
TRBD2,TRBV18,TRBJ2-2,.,CASSPVGAGGPAGELFF,TGTGCCAGCTCACCAGTCGGAGCGGGAGGGCCTGCCGGGGAGCTGTTTTTT
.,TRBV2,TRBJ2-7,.,CASLQGPLSYEQYF,TGTGCCAGCCTTCAGGGGCCCCTCTCCTACGAGCAGTACTTC
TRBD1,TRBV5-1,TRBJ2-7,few,CASSSTGIPYEQYF,TGCGCCAGCAGCTCGACAGGGATTCCCTACGAGCAGTACTTC
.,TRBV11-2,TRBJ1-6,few,CASSLHRSSYNSPLHF,TGTGCCAGCAGCTTACATCGGAGCTCCTATAATTCACCCCTCCACTTT
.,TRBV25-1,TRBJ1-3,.,CASNSNSGNTIYF,TGTGCCAGCAACAGCAACTCTGGAAACACCATATATTTT
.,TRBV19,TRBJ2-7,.,CASSIGQGTHEQYF,TGTGCCAGTAGTATTGGGCAGGGAACCCACGAGCAGTACTTC
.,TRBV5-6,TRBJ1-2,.,CASSPTLDYGYTF,TGTGCCAGCAGCCCGACGTTAGACTATGGCTACACCTTC
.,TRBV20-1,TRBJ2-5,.,CSASLVKTQYF,TGCAGTGCTAGTCTGGTAAAGACCCAGTACTTC
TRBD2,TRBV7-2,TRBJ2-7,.,CASSLSGRAPEQYF,TGTGCCAGCAGCCTGAGCGGGAGGGCCCCCGAGCAGTACTTC
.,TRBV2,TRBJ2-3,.,CASSDGSLVTDTQYF,TGTGCCAGCAGTGACGGATCTCTAGTAACAGATACGCAGTATTTT
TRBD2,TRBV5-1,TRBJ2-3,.,CASSLALAGGTDTQYF,TGCGCCAGCAGCTTGGCCCTAGCGGGGGGCACAGATACGCAGTATTTT
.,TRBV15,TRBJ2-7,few,CATSRDQVGGYEQYF,TGTGCCACCAGCAGAGATCAAGTCGGGGGCTACGAGCAGTACTTC
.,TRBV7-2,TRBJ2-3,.,CASSLGKRDSTDTQYF,TGTGCCAGCAGCTTGGGGAAACGGGACTCCACAGATACGCAGTATTTT
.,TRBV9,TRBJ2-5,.,CASSPQETQYF,TGTGCCAGCAGCCCCCAAGAGACCCAGTACTTC
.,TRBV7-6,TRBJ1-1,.,CASSLAGGGNTEAFF,TGTGCCAGCAGCTTAGCGGGCGGGGGAAACACTGAAGCTTTCTTT
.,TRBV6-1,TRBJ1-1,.,CAIRAPGRHPRAFF,TGTGCCATCCGGGCCCCAGGGAGGCATCCTAGAGCTTTCTTT
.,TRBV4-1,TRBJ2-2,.,CASSHPRTKGSGELFF,TGCGCCAGCAGCCACCCCCGAACTAAGGGGTCCGGGGAGCTGTTTTTT
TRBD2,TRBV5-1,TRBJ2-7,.,CASGSGGTYEQYF,TGCGCCAGCGGTAGCGGGGGGACCTACGAGCAGTACTTC
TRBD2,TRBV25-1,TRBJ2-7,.,CASSAAGAPKSYEQYF,TGTGCCAGCAGTGCTGCGGGAGCCCCCAAATCCTACGAGCAGTACTTC
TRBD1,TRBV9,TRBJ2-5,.,CASSVGGGQGVFETQYF,TGTGCCAGCAGCGTAGGAGGAGGACAGGGGGTCTTTGAGACCCAGTACTTC
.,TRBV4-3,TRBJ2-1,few,CASSQEGGRIEQFF,TGCGCCAGCAGCCAAGAAGGTGGGCGGATTGAGCAGTTCTTC
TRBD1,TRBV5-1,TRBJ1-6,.,CASSLAGTANHYNSPLHF,TGCGCCAGCAGCTTGGCTGGGACAGCCAATCACTATAATTCACCCCTCCACTTT
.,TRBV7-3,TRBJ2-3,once,CASSPRGLSTDTQYF,TGTGCCAGCAGCCCAAGGGGACTCTCCACAGATACGCAGTATTTT
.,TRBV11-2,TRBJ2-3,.,CASSLEILGSTDTQYF,TGTGCCAGCAGCTTAGAGATCCTGGGGAGCACAGATACGCAGTATTTT
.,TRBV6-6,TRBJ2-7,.,CASSPYDPGSSYEQYF,TGTGCCAGCAGTCCCTACGACCCTGGGAGCTCCTACGAGCAGTACTTC
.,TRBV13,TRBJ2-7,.,CASSSRGYEQYF,TGTGCCAGCAGCTCCCGGGGGTACGAGCAGTACTTC
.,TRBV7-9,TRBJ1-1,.,CASSQDFYTEAFF,TGTGCCAGCAGCCAGGACTTTTACACTGAAGCTTTCTTT